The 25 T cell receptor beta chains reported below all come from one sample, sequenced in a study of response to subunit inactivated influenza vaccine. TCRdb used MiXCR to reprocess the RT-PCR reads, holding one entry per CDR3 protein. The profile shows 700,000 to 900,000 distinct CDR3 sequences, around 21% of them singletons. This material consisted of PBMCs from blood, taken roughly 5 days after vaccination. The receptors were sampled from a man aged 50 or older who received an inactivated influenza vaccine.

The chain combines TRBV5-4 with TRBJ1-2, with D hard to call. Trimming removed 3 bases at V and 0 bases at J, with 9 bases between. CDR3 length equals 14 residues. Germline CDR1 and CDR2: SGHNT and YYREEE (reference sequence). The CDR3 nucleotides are TGTGCCAGCAGCTCCTGGAGCACTAACTATGGCTACACCTTC. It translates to CASSSWSTNYGYTF.

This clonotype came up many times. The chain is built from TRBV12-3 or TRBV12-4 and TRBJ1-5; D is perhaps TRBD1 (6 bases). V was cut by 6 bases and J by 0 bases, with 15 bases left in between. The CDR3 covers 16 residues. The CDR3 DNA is TGTGCCAGCAGCCAAGGACAGATGGGTAGCAATCAGCCCCAGCATTTT. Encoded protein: CASSQGQMGSNQPQHF.

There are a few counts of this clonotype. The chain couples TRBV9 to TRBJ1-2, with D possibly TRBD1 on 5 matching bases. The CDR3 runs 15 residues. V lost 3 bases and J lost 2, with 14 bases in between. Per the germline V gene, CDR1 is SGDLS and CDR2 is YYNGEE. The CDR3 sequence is CASSAGWKANYGYTF. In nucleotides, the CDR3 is TGTGCCAGCAGCGCAGGGTGGAAGGCCAACTATGGCTACACCTTC.

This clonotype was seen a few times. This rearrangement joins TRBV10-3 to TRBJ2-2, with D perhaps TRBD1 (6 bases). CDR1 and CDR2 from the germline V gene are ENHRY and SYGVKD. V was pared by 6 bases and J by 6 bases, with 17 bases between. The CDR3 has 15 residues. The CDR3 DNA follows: TGTGCCATCAGCGCCGGGACAAAGACCTCCGGGGAGCTGTTTTTT. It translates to CAISAGTKTSGELFF.

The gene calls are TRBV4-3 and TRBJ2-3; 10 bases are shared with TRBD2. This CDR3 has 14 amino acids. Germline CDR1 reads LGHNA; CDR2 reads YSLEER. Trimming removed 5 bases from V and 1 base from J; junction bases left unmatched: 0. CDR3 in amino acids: CASSGTSGTDTQYF. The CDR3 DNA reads TGCGCCAGCAGCGGGACTAGCGGCACAGATACGCAGTATTTT.

For the CDR3, the DNA is TGTGCCTGCGCCGGGACTAGCGGGACTGATACGCAGTATTTT. Its protein is CACAGTSGTDTQYF. This sequence joins TRBV30 and TRBJ2-3; the match to TRBD2 covers 13 bases. The length of the CDR3 is 14 residues. Per germline, CDR1 GTSNPN and CDR2 SVGIG (reference sequence). V trimming: 6 bases; J trimming: 6 bases; junction bases outside the gene matches: 6.

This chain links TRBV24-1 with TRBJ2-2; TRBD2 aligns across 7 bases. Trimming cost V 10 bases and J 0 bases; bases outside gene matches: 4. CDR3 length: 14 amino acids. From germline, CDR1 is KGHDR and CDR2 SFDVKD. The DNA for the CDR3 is TGTGCCACGAGACGGGGGGCGAACACCGGGGAGCTGTTTTTT. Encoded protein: CATRRGANTGELFF.

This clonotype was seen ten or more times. The CDR3 region is CASSLGPQGNEQFF. In DNA form, the CDR3 reads TGCGCCAGCAGCTTGGGGCCCCAGGGCAATGAGCAGTTCTTC. The V and J genes are TRBV5-1 and TRBJ2-1; D might be TRBD1 (5 bases). V lost 0 bases and J lost 6, with 10 bases in between. Per the germline V gene, CDR1 is SGHRS and CDR2 is YFSETQ. This CDR3 contains 14 residues.

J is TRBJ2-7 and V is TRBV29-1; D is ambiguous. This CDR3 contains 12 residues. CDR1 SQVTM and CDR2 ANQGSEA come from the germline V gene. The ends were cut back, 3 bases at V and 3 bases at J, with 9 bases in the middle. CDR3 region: CSVEENSYEQYF. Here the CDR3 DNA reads TGCAGCGTTGAGGAGAACAGCTACGAGCAGTACTTC.

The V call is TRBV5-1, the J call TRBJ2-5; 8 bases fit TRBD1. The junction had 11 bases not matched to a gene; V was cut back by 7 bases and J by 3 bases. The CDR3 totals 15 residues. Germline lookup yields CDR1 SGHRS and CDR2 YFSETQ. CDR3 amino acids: CASGWTGSNEETQYF. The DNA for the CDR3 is TGCGCCAGCGGCTGGACAGGGTCGAACGAAGAGACCCAGTACTTC.

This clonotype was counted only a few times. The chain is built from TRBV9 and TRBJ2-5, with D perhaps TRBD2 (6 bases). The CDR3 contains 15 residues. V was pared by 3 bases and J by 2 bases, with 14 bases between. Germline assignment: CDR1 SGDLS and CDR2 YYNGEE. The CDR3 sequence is CASSGGLEKQETQYF. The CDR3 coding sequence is TGTGCCAGCAGCGGGGGACTGGAAAAACAAGAGACCCAGTACTTC. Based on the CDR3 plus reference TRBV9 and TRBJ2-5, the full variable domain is DSGVTQTPKHLITATGQRVTLRCSPRSGDLSVYWYQQSLDQGLQFLIQYYNGEERAKGNILERFSAQQFPDLHSELNLSSLELGDSALYFCASSGGLEKQETQYFGPGTRLLVL.

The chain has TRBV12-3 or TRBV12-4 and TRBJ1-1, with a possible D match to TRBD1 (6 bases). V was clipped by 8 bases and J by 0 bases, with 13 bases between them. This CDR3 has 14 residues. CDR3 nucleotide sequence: TGTGCCAGCCGCCTTGGGGGGCTGAACACTGAAGCTTTCTTT. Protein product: CASRLGGLNTEAFF.

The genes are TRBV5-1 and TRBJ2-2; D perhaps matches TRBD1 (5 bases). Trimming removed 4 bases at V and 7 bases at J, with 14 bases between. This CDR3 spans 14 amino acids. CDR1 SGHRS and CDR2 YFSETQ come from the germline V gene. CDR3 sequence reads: CASSPIGAHGELFF. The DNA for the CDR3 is TGCGCCAGCAGCCCAATAGGGGCTCACGGGGAGCTGTTTTTT.

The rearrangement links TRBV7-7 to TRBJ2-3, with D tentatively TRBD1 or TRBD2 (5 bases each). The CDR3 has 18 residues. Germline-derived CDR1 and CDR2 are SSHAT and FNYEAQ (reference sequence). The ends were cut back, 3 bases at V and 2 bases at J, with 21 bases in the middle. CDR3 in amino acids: CASSLSIPGTQYTDTQYF. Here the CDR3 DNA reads TGTGCCAGCAGCTTGTCAATTCCCGGGACCCAATACACAGATACGCAGTATTTT.

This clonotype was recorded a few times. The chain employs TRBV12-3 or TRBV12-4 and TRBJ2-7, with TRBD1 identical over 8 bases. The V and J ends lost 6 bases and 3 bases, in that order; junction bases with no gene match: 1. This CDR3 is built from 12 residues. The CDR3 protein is CASRGQVYEQYF. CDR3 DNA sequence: TGTGCCAGCAGGGGACAGGTCTACGAGCAGTACTTC.

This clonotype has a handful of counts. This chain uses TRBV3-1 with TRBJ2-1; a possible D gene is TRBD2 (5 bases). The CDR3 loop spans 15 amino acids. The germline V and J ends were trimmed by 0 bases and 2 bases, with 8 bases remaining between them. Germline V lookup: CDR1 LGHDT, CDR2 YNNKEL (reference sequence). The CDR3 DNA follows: TGTGCCAGCAGCCAAGACACCGGGGCCTACAATGAGCAGTTCTTC. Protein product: CASSQDTGAYNEQFF.

As DNA, the CDR3 is TGTGCCAGCAGTGCCCCAGTAGGGGGATCCTACGAGCAGTACTTC. Translated: CASSAPVGGSYEQYF. The chain carries TRBV28 and TRBJ2-7; TRBD1 might be the D (6 bases). The germline V and J ends were trimmed by 5 bases and 1 base, with 15 bases remaining between them. CDR1 and CDR2 (germline): MDHEN, SYDVKM. The CDR3 covers 15 residues.

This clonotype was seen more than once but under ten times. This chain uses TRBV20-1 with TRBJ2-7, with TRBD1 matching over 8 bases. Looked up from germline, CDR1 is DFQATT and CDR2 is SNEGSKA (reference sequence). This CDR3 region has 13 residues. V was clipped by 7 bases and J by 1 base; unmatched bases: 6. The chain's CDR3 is CSVKGQASYEQYF. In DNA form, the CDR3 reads TGCAGTGTCAAGGGACAGGCTTCCTACGAGCAGTACTTC.

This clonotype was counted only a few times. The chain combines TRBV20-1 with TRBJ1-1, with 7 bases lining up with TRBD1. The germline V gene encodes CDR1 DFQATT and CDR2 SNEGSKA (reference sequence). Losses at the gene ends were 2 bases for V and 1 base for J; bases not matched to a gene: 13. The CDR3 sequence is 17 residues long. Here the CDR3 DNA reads TGCAGTGCTAGATCGCTCGACAGGGAAGGTCGGAACACTGAAGCTTTCTTT. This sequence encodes CSARSLDREGRNTEAFF.

In DNA form, the CDR3 reads TGTGCCAGCAGCTTGGTAGGGCAGGACTACTATGGCTACACCTTC. It is translated as CASSLVGQDYYGYTF. The V call is TRBV5-6, the J call TRBJ1-2; no reliable D call. CDR1 is SGHDT and CDR2 is YYEEEE in the germline V gene. V was clipped by 0 bases and J by 3 bases, with 12 bases between them. The CDR3 runs to 15 residues.

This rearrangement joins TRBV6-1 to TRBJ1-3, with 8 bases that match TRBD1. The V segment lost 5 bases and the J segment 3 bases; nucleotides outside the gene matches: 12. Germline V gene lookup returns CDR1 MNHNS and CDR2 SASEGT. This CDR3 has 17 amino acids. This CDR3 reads CASSPLGQGAFGNTIYF. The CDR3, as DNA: TGTGCCAGCAGTCCGCTAGGGCAGGGGGCCTTTGGAAACACCATATATTTT.

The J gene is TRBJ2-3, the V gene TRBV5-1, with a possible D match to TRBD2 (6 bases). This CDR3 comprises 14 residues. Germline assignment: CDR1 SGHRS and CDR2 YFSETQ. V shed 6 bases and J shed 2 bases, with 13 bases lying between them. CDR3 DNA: TGCGCCAGCAAGCATCGGGACTTCACAGATACGCAGTATTTT. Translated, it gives CASKHRDFTDTQYF. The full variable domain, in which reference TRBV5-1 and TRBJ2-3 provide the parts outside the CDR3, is KAGVTQTPRYLIKTRGQQVTLSCSPISGHRSVSWYQQTPGQGLQFLFEYFSETQRNKGNFPGRFSGRQFSNSRSEMNVSTLELGDSALYLCASKHRDFTDTQYFGPGTRLTVL.

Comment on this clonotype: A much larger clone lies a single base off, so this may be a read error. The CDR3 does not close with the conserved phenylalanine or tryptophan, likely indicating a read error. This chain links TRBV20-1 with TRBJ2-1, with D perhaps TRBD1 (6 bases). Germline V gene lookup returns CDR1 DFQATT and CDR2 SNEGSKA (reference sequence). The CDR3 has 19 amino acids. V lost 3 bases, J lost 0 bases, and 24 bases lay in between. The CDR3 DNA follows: TGCAGTGCTAGCCAGGGGTTTGGGGCCGCCTTAACCTCCTACAATGAGCAGTTCATC. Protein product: CSASQGFGAALTSYNEQFI.

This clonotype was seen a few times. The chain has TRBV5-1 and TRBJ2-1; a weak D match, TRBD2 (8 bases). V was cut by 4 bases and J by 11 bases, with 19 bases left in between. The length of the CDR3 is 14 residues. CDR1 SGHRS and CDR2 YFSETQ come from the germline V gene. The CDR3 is CASSPGLAGGQQFF. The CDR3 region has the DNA TGCGCCAGCAGCCCAGGACTAGCAGGGGGTCAGCAGTTCTTC.

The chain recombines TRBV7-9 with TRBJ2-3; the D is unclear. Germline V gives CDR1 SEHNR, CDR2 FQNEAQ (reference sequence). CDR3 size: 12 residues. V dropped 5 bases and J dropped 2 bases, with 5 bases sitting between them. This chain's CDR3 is CASSKITDTQYF. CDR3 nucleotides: TGTGCCAGCAGCAAAATCACAGATACGCAGTATTTT.